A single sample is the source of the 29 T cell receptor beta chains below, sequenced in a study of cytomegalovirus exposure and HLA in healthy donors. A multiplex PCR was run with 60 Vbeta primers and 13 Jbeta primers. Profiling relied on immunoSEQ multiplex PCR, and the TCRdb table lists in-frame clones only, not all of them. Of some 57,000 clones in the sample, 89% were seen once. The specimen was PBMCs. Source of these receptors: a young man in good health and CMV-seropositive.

The CDR3, as DNA: TGTGCCAGTAGTTTCCCCCAGGGGGCAGTGTCAGAAGCTTTCTTT. Amino acids: CASSFPQGAVSEAFF. This sequence joins TRBV19 and TRBJ1-1; 8 nucleotides match TRBD1. The CDR3 spans 15 residues. Germline CDR1 and CDR2: LNHDA and SQIVND (reference sequence). With V trimmed by 5 bases and J by 8 bases, 13 bases remained unmatched.

The CDR3 reads CASREAATDTQYF. The CDR3 nucleotides are TGCGCCAGCAGAGAAGCGGCCACAGATACGCAGTATTTT. The rearrangement links TRBV5-1 to TRBJ2-3, with D tentatively TRBD2 (5 bases). Germline V gene sequence: CDR1 SGHRS, CDR2 YFSETQ. The CDR3 consists of 13 residues. Deletions cut 5 bases from V and 2 bases from J, with 9 bases between. Drawing the rest from reference TRBV5-1 and TRBJ2-3, the complete variable domain is KAGVTQTPRYLIKTRGQQVTLSCSPISGHRSVSWYQQTPGQGLQFLFEYFSETQRNKGNFPGRFSGRQFSNSRSEMNVSTLELGDSALYLCASREAATDTQYFGPGTRLTVL.

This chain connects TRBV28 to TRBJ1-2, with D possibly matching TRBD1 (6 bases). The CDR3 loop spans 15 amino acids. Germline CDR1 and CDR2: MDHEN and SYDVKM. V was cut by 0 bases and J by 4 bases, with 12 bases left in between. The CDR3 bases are TGTGCCAGCAGTTTATGGGGGGCGGCCGGCTATGGCTACACCTTC. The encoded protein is CASSLWGAAGYGYTF.

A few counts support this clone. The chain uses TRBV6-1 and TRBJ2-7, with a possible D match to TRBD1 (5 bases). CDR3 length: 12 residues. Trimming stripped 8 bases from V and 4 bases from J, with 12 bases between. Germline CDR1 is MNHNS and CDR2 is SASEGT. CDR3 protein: CASGQGRYEQYF. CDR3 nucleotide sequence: TGTGCCAGCGGCCAGGGAAGGTACGAGCAGTACTTC.

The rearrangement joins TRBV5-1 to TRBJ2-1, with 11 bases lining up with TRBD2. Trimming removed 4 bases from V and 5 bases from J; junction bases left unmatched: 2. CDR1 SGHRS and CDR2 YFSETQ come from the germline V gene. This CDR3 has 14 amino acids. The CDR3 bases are TGCGCCAGCAGCCTGACTAGCGGGAACAATGAGCAGTTCTTC. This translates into CASSLTSGNNEQFF.

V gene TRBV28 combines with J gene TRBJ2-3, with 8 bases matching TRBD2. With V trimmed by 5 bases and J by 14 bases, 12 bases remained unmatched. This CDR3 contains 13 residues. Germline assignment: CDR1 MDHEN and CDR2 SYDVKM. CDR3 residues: CASSRTRREALYF. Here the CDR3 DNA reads TGTGCCAGCAGTCGAACCAGGCGGGAGGCCCTGTATTTT.

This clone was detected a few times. The DNA of the CDR3 is TGTGCCAGCAGCCTAGGACAGAACAGCAATCAGCCCCAGCATTTT. This codes for CASSLGQNSNQPQHF. The J gene is TRBJ1-5, the V gene TRBV6-1, with a possible D match to TRBD1 (6 bases). Between the trimmed V and J ends, which lost 6 bases and 1 base, there was a span of 13 bases. This CDR3 contains 15 residues. Germline-derived CDR1 and CDR2 are MNHNS and SASEGT.

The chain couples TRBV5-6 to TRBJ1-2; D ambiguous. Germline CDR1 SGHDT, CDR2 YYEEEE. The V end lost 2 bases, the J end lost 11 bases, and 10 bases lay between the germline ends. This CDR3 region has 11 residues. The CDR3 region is CASSFGPMYTF. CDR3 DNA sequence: TGTGCCAGCAGCTTTGGCCCCATGTACACCTTC.

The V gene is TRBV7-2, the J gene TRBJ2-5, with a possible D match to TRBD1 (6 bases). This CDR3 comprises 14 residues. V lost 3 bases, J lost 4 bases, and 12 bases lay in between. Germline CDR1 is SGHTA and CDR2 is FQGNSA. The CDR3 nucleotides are TGTGCCAGCAGCTTGTCTGGGGGCTTAGAGACCCAGTACTTC. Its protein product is CASSLSGGLETQYF.

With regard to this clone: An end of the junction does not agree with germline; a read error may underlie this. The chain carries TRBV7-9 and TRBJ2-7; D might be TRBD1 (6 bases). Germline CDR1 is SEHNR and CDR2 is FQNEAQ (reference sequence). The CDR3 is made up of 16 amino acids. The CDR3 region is CSSRPPFRWGRYEQYF. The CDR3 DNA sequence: TGTTCCAGCAGGCCCCCCTTCCGATGGGGGCGTTACGAGCAGTACTTC.

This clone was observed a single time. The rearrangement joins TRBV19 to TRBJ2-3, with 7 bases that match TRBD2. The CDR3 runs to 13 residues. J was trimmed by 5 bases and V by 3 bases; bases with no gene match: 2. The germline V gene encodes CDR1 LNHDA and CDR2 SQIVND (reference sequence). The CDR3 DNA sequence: TGTGCCAGTAGTATCGTAGCGGGAGATACGCAGTATTTT. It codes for CASSIVAGDTQYF.

Written as DNA, the CDR3 is TGTGCCAGCAGCCGCCAGGGGATGGATACGCAGTATTTT. This encodes CASSRQGMDTQYF. The chain recombines TRBV5-5 with TRBJ2-3; D is perhaps TRBD1 (6 bases). This CDR3 comprises 13 residues. V shed 4 bases and J shed 6 bases, with 12 bases lying between them. Germline CDR1 SGHKS, CDR2 YYEKEE (reference sequence). Drawing the rest from reference TRBV5-5 and TRBJ2-3, the complete variable domain is DAGVTQSPTHLIKTRGQQVTLRCSPISGHKSVSWYQQVLGQGPQFIFQYYEKEERGRGNFPDRFSARQFPNYSSELNVNALLLGDSALYLCASSRQGMDTQYFGPGTRLTVL.

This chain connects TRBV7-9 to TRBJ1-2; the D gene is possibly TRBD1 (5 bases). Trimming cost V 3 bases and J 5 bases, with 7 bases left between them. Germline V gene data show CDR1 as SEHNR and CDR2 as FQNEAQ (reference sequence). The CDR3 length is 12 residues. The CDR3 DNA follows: TGTGCCAGCAGCTTCGGGGGTTATGGCTACACCTTC. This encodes CASSFGGYGYTF.

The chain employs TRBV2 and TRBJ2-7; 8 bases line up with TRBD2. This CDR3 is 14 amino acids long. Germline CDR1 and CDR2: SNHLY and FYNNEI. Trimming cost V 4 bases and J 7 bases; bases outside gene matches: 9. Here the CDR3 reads CASSVIIAGSEQYF. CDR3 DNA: TGTGCCAGCAGTGTAATAATAGCGGGAAGTGAGCAGTACTTC.

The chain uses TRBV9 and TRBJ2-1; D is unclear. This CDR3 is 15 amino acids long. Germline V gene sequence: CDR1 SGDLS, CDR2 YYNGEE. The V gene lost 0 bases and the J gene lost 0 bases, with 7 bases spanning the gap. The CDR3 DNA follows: TGTGCCAGCAGCGTAGGACTGAGCTCCTACAATGAGCAGTTCTTC. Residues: CASSVGLSSYNEQFF.

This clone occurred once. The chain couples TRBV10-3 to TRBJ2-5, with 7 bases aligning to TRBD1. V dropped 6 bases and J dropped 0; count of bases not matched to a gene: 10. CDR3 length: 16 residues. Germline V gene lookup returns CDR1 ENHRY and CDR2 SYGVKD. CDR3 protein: CAIRDAGTVYQETQYF. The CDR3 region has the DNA TGTGCCATCAGAGACGCCGGGACAGTTTACCAAGAGACCCAGTACTTC.

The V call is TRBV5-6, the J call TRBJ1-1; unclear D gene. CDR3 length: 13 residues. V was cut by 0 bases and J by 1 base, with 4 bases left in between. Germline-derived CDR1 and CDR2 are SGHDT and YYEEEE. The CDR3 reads CASSLEQNTEAFF. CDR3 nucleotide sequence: TGTGCCAGCAGCTTGGAACAGAACACTGAAGCTTTCTTT.

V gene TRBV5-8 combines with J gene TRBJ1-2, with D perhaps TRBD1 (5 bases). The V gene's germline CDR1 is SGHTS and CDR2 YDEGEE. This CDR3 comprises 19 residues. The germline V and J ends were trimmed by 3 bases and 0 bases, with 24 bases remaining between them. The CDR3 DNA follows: TGTGCCAGCAGCTCTGGCTCCCTCCAGGGTTGGCCCACTAACTATGGCTACACCTTC. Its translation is CASSSGSLQGWPTNYGYTF.

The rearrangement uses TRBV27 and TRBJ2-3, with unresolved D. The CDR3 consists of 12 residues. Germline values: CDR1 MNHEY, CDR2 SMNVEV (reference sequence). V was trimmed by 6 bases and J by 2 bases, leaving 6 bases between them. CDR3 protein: CASRTSTDTQYF. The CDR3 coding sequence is TGTGCCAGCAGGACTTCCACAGATACGCAGTATTTT.

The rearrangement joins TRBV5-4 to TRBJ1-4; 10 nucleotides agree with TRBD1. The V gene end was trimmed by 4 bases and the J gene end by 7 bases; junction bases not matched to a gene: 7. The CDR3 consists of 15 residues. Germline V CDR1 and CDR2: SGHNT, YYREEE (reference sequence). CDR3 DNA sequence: TGTGCCAGCAGCCGCAAGGGACAGGGGACTGAAAAACTGTTTTTT. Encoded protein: CASSRKGQGTEKLFF.

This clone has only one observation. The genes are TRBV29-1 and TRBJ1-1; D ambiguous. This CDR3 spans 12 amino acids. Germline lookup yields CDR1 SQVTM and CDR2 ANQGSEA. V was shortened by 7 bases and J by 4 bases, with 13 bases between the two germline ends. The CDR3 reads CSATIGGTEAFF. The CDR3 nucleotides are TGCAGCGCGACTATCGGCGGCACTGAAGCTTTCTTT.

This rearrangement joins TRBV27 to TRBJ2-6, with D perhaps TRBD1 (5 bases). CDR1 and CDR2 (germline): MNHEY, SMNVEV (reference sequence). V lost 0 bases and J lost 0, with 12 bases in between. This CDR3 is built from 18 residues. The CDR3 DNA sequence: TGTGCCAGCAGTTTATCCGGACACGAGTACTCTGGGGCCAACGTCCTGACTTTC. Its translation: CASSLSGHEYSGANVLTF.

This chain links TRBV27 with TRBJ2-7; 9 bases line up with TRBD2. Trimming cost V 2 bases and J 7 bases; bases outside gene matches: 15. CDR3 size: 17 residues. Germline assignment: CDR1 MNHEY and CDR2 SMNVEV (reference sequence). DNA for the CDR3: TGTGCCAGCAGTTTAGGCAGGGCGGGAGGGCGGCTCGGGGAGCAGTACTTC. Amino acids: CASSLGRAGGRLGEQYF.

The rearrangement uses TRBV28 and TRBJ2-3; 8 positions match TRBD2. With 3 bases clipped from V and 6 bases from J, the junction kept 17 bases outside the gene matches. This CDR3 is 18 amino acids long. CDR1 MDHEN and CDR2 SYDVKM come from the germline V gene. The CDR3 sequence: CASSLRGAGGTEKDTQYF. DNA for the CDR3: TGTGCCAGCAGTTTGAGGGGGGCGGGAGGAACCGAAAAGGATACGCAGTATTTT.

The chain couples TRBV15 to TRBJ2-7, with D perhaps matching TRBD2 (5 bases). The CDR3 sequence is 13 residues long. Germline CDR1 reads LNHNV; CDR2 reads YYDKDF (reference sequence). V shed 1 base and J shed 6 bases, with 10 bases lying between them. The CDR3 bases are TGTGCCACCAGCAGAGGAGGGTTCTCCGAGCAGTACTTC. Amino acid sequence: CATSRGGFSEQYF.

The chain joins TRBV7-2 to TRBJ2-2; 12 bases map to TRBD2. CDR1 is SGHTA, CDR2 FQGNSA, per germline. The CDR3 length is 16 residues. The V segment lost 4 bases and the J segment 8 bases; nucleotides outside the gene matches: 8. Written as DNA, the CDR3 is TGTGCCAGCAGCTCCGGACTAGCGGGACTTGAGGGGGAGCTGTTTTTT. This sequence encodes CASSSGLAGLEGELFF.

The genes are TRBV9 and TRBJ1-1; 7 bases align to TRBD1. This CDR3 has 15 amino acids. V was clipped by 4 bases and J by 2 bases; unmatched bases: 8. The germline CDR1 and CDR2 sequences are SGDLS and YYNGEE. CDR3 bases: TGTGCCAGCAGCCTTGTAGGGGGCAACAACACTGAAGCTTTCTTT. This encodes CASSLVGGNNTEAFF.

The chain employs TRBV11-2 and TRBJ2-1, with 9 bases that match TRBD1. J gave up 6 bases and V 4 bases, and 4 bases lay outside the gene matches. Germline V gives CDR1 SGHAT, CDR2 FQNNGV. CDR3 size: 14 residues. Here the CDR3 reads CASSSLDRGNEQFF. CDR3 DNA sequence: TGTGCCAGCAGCTCCCTGGACAGGGGCAATGAGCAGTTCTTC.

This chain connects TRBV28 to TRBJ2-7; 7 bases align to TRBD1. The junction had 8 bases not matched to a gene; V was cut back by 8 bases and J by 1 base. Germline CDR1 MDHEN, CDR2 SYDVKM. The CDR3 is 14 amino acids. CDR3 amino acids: CASGRGRFSYEQYF. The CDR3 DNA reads TGTGCCAGCGGAAGGGGGCGATTTTCCTACGAGCAGTACTTC. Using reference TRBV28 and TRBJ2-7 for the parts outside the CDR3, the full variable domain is DVKVTQSSRYLVKRTGEKVFLECVQDMDHENMFWYRQDPGLGLRLIYFSYDVKMKEKGDIPEGYSVSREKKERFSLILESASTNQTSMYLCASGRGRFSYEQYFGPGTRLTVT.